The 19 T cell receptor beta chains given below trace back to one sample, sequenced in a study of regulatory T cells in long-lasting Graves disease. Building the TCR beta libraries relied on iRepertoire HTBI primers, and CDR3 regions underwent Arm-PCR. TCRdb re-called the multiplex PCR reads with MiXCR, one entry per CDR3 protein. The sample records 450,000 to 650,000 distinct CDR3 sequences, about 16% being singletons. Indicated time point: newly diagnosed GD, antithyroid drugs for less than 3 months. RNA from PBMCs was the source of the TCR library. These data also featured in a second study, about T cells in Graves' hyperthyroidism and ophthalmopathy.

The sample in question was peripheral blood mononuclear cells (PBMCs), obtained at new diagnosis, from a patient treated with antithyroid drugs. These receptors were collected from a woman aged 35 to 60 with Graves disease.

This clonotype was detected ten times or more. V gene TRBV7-7 combines with J gene TRBJ1-5; TRBD1 is a possible D gene (6 bases). The CDR3 length is 17 residues. Between the trimmed V and J ends, which lost 4 bases and 0 bases, there was a span of 16 bases. Germline V gives CDR1 SSHAT, CDR2 FNYEAQ (reference sequence). The CDR3 region has the DNA TGTGCCAGCAGCTACTTGGACAGCTTCTATAGCAATCAGCCCCAGCATTTT. This codes for CASSYLDSFYSNQPQHF.

Many counts were recorded for this clonotype. J is TRBJ1-2 and V is TRBV12-3 or TRBV12-4; D not resolved. The CDR3 is 13 residues long. V was pared by 7 bases and J by 6 bases, with 15 bases between. The CDR3 DNA reads as TGTGCCAGCACCCGACTCGGGTCGGATGGCTACACCTTC. This codes for CASTRLGSDGYTF.

This clonotype has a handful of counts. This chain uses TRBV28 with TRBJ1-3; no clear D gene. V gave up 6 bases and J gave up 1 base, with 4 bases separating them. The germline V gene encodes CDR1 MDHEN and CDR2 SYDVKM. The CDR3 totals 12 residues. CDR3 in DNA: TGTGCCAGCAGGCAGTCTGGAAACACCATATATTTT. This gives the protein CASRQSGNTIYF.

This clonotype has ten or more counts. The genes are TRBV28 and TRBJ1-2, with 7 bases lining up with TRBD1. This CDR3 region has 15 residues. CDR1 and CDR2 from the germline V gene are MDHEN and SYDVKM. J was trimmed by 2 bases and V by 5 bases; bases with no gene match: 8. CDR3 amino acids: CASSLRQGLNYGYTF. CDR3 bases: TGTGCCAGCAGTCTCCGACAGGGCTTGAACTATGGCTACACCTTC.

This clonotype occurred many times. V and J are TRBV12-3 or TRBV12-4 and TRBJ2-2; D remains ambiguous. CDR3 length: 15 residues. Trimming removed 5 bases from V and 6 bases from J, with 16 bases in between. CDR3 in DNA: TGTGCCAGCAGTCCAATAGAAGGCTTAGCCGGGGAGCTGTTTTTT. This encodes CASSPIEGLAGELFF.

This clonotype showed up many times. V and J are TRBV18 and TRBJ2-7, with D perhaps matching TRBD1 (5 bases). The V gene lost 0 bases and the J gene lost 3 bases, with 12 bases spanning the gap. The CDR3 extends over 15 amino acids. CDR1 and CDR2 (germline): KGHSH, LQKENI. The DNA for the CDR3 is TGTGCCAGCTCACCACCGGCCCAGGGTTACTACGAGCAGTACTTC. Protein: CASSPPAQGYYEQYF.

This clonotype was observed a few times. The V call is TRBV7-8, the J call TRBJ1-2; TRBD1 might be the D (5 bases). The V gene's germline CDR1 is SGHVS and CDR2 FQNEAQ. Trimming pared 5 bases from V and 5 bases from J, leaving 15 bases between. The CDR3 is 14 amino acids. CDR3 protein: CASSPTRGGYGYTF. In DNA form, the CDR3 reads TGTGCCAGCAGCCCCACCCGGGGCGGGTATGGCTACACCTTC. Full variable domain (remainder filled in from reference TRBV7-8 and TRBJ1-2): GAGVSQSPRYKVAKRGQDVALRCDPISGHVSLFWYQQALGQGPEFLTYFQNEAQLDKSGLPSDRFFAERPEGSVSTLKIQRTQQEDSAVYLCASSPTRGGYGYTFGSGTRLTVV.

This clonotype has a count of ten or more. The J gene is TRBJ2-1, the V gene TRBV2; 7 bases are shared with TRBD1. This CDR3 is built from 14 residues. V dropped 4 bases and J dropped 8; count of bases not matched to a gene: 8. CDR1 and CDR2 from the germline V gene are SNHLY and FYNNEI. CDR3 in DNA: TGTGCCAGCAGTGCCAGACAGGGAATCGATGAGCAGTTCTTC. Its translation is CASSARQGIDEQFF. Supplemented by reference TRBV2 and TRBJ2-1, the full variable domain reads EPEVTQTPSHQVTQMGQEVILRCVPISNHLYFYWYRQILGQKVEFLVSFYNNEISEKSEIFDDQFSVERPDGSNFTLKIRSTKLEDSAMYFCASSARQGIDEQFFGPGTRLTVL.

On this clonotype: A much larger clone differs by one base, so this may be a read error. CDR3 sequence (DNA): TGTGCCAGCTCATCGACTAGCGGGACGGGGTATACGCAGTATTTT. Its protein is CASSSTSGTGYTQYF. The gene calls are TRBV18 and TRBJ2-3; TRBD2 agrees at 11 bases. Per the germline V gene, CDR1 is KGHSH and CDR2 is LQKENI. Trimming took 5 bases from V and 7 from J; bases not matched to a gene: 8. The CDR3 is 15 amino acids.

This clonotype was seen a handful of times. V usage is TRBV7-3 and J usage is TRBJ2-5; TRBD2 is a possible D gene (7 bases). The CDR3 loop spans 14 amino acids. The germline CDR1 and CDR2 sequences are SGHTA and FQGTGA. The V end was cut by 5 bases, the J end by 1 base, with 11 bases between. CDR3 protein: CASSHGGPQETQYF. The CDR3 bases are TGTGCCAGCAGCCACGGGGGGCCCCAAGAGACCCAGTACTTC.

This clonotype was detected many times. V is TRBV10-3 and J is TRBJ1-5; tentative D call: TRBD1 (5 bases). Germline V gives CDR1 ENHRY, CDR2 SYGVKD. Trimming removed 3 bases at V and 1 base at J, with 13 bases between. The CDR3 length is 16 residues. Written as DNA, the CDR3 is TGTGCCATCAGTGACAGGGAAGTACGGAGCAATCAGCCCCAGCATTTT. Protein: CAISDREVRSNQPQHF.

This chain uses TRBV5-1 with TRBJ1-3; D call uncertain. The CDR3 is 16 residues long. Germline CDR1 reads SGHRS; CDR2 reads YFSETQ. Trimming pared 1 base from V and 0 bases from J, leaving 11 bases between. DNA for the CDR3: TGCGCCAGCAGCTTGAGAGAGCCCTCCTCTGGAAACACCATATATTTT. It yields the protein CASSLREPSSGNTIYF.

This clonotype was seen at least ten times. The gene calls are TRBV3-1 and TRBJ2-3, with 7 bases lining up with TRBD2. The ends lost 4 bases at V and 6 bases at J; junction bases unmatched: 7. Germline loops: CDR1 LGHDT, CDR2 YNNKEL (reference sequence). This CDR3 region has 14 residues. DNA of the CDR3: TGTGCCAGCAGCCCAGGACTAGGCAGGGATACGCAGTATTTT. Its protein product is CASSPGLGRDTQYF.

The chain joins TRBV7-6 to TRBJ2-5, with unresolved D. CDR1 is SGHVS and CDR2 is FNYEAQ in the germline V gene. CDR3 length: 14 residues. V lost 5 bases to trimming and J lost 4 bases, with 14 bases between them. CDR3 loop: CASSPRKPSETQYF. DNA for the CDR3: TGTGCCAGCAGCCCTAGAAAGCCATCAGAGACCCAGTACTTC.

This clonotype was picked up many times. The V and J genes are TRBV20-1 and TRBJ2-7; D gene ambiguous. In germline, CDR1 is DFQATT, CDR2 SNEGSKA (reference sequence). The V end lost 0 bases, the J end lost 3 bases, and 9 bases lay between the germline ends. CDR3 size: 13 residues. CDR3 nucleotide sequence: TGCAGTGCTAGAGACCGGCATCTCTACGAGCAGTACTTC. Encoded protein: CSARDRHLYEQYF.

V is TRBV7-2 and J is TRBJ1-2; the match to TRBD1 covers 7 bases. The CDR3 spans 13 residues. Germline CDR1 SGHTA, CDR2 FQGNSA. V dropped 6 bases and J dropped 6; count of bases not matched to a gene: 7. CDR3 residues: CASRLQGSDGYTF. CDR3 nucleotides: TGTGCCAGCAGGTTACAGGGGAGTGATGGCTACACCTTC.

This clonotype was counted a few times. CDR3 sequence (DNA): TGTGCTAGTGGTTTGGTACCAGGGAGGGAGAAAAACATTCAGTACTTC. This sequence encodes CASGLVPGREKNIQYF. The chain couples TRBV12-5 to TRBJ2-4; 7 nucleotides align to TRBD2. Germline V gene lookup returns CDR1 LGHNT and CDR2 FRNRAP. There are 16 residues in the CDR3. V was pared by 0 bases and J by 4 bases, with 6 bases of the junction left unmatched.

The V call is TRBV15, the J call TRBJ2-3; no definite D call. Germline CDR1 and CDR2: LNHNV and YYDKDF (reference sequence). V shed 3 bases and J shed 0 bases, with 7 bases lying between them. The CDR3 totals 14 residues. This CDR3 reads CATSSVGSTDTQYF. The CDR3 DNA reads TGTGCCACCAGCAGTGTAGGGAGCACAGATACGCAGTATTTT. Variable domain in full (rest from reference TRBV15 and TRBJ2-3): DAMVIQNPRYQVTQFGKPVTLSCSQTLNHNVMYWYQQKSSQAPKLLFHYYDKDFNNEADTPDNFQSRRPNTSFCFLDIRSPGLGDTAMYLCATSSVGSTDTQYFGPGTRLTVL.

Ten or more counts support this clonotype. This chain uses TRBV11-2 with TRBJ2-3; the match to TRBD2 covers 7 bases. Germline V gene sequence: CDR1 SGHAT, CDR2 FQNNGV. The CDR3 is 16 amino acids. With V trimmed by 3 bases and J by 3 bases, 9 bases remained unmatched. The CDR3 region is CASSLLPSGRTDTQYF. CDR3 nucleotides: TGTGCCAGCAGCTTGCTACCTAGCGGTCGAACAGATACGCAGTATTTT.